The entry below describes one TCR beta chain. The germline gives CDR1 SGHRS, CDR2 YFSETQ. With 4 bases clipped from V and 1 base from J, the junction kept 6 bases outside the gene matches. The CDR3 covers 16 residues. Original analysis: How many nucleated cells were present was estimated from reference gene primer amplification. Assay used: immunoSEQ multiplex PCR; TCRdb lists only in-frame clones, some missing. Clonal size and the V and J genes are those of that table, whereas D and trimming came from the DNA. The table has around 140,000 clones, around nine tenths seen once; the top ten hold roughly 1.5%. This record comes from a study of blood T cell repertoires in COVID-19. About the research overall: The United States, Italy and Spain provided the acute and convalescent COVID-19 samples. The analysed material was cDNA or gDNA that came from T cells, B-cell-depleted T cells, or PBMCs.

This chain connects TRBV5-1 to TRBJ2-3, with 10 positions matching TRBD2. The receptor was derived from a woman between 45 and 60 years old with acute or convalescent COVID-19. Material for sequencing was peripheral blood. DNA of the CDR3: TGCGCCAGCAGCGTGGGACTAGCGATTGGCACAGATACGCAGTATTTT. As protein: CASSVGLAIGTDTQYF.